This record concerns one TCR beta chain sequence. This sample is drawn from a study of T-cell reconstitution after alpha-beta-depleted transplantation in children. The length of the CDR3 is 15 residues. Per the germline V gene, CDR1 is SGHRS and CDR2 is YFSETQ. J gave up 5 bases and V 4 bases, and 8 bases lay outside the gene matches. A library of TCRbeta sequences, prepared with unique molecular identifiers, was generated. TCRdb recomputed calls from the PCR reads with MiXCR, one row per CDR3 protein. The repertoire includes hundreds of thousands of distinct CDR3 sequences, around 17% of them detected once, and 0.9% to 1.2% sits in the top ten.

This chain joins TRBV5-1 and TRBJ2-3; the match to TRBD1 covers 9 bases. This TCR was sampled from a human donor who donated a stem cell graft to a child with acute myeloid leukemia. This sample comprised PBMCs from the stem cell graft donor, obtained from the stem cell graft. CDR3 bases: TGCGCCAGCAGCCCAGGACAGGGGACGGGAGATACGCAGTATTTT. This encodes CASSPGQGTGDTQYF.